The 19 T cell receptor beta chains given below trace back to one sample, sequenced in a study of CD8+ T cells in alopecia areata (dated by TCRdb to 2016 to 2019). Libraries were built with the immunoSEQ multiplex PCR assay. For TCR sequencing, RNA was extracted from every sample and reverse transcribed into cDNA to serve as template. TCRdb re-hosts the immuneACCESS table, in-frame sequences only. Its copies lack some clones; in the studies checked, an unresolved V gene accounts for under half of them, and the cause for the rest is not known. The sample records roughly 200,000 clones, roughly two fifths of which are singletons. The ten biggest clones cover approximately 2.4% of the sample. The treatment or condition tag for this specimen amounts to: oral pan-JAK inhibitor, 5-10 mg twice daily. The sample in question was CD4+ T cells sorted from blood, obtained around week 36, from a patient treated with tofacitinib. The origin of the receptors is a human donor with alopecia areata.

A single count supports this clone. V gene TRBV6-6 combines with J gene TRBJ2-7; D might be TRBD1 or TRBD2, each matching 6 bases. Looked up from germline, CDR1 is MNHNY and CDR2 is SVGAGI (reference sequence). The CDR3 runs to 12 residues. Trimming removed 8 bases from V and 2 bases from J, with 10 bases in between. The CDR3 here is CASGGTTYEQYF. The CDR3 region has the DNA TGTGCCAGCGGGGGGACAACCTACGAGCAGTACTTC.

This clone came up a few times. The V gene is TRBV6-6, the J gene TRBJ2-4; D gene uncertain. The germline V and J ends were trimmed by 6 bases and 3 bases, with 15 bases remaining between them. This CDR3 contains 15 residues. CDR1 is MNHNY, CDR2 SVGAGI, per germline (reference sequence). The CDR3 loop is CASRAVGILKNIQYF. The CDR3 bases are TGTGCCAGCAGAGCCGTTGGGATCCTCAAAAACATTCAGTACTTC.

The rearrangement links TRBV25-1 to TRBJ2-7; 9 bases map to TRBD1. V shed 1 base and J 6 bases; nucleotides not matched to a gene: 4. The CDR3 length is 14 residues. Germline loops: CDR1 MGHDK, CDR2 SYGVNS. CDR3 coding DNA: TGTGCCAGCAGTGAATGGGGACAGGGTGGCGAGCAGTACTTC. It is translated as CASSEWGQGGEQYF.

The V and J genes are TRBV11-2 and TRBJ1-1; no clear D gene. The length of the CDR3 is 13 residues. Trimming took 3 bases from V and 7 from J, leaving 12 bases between them. The germline V gene has CDR1 SGHAT and CDR2 FQNNGV. The CDR3 reads CASSLGWGDEAFF. DNA for the CDR3: TGTGCCAGCAGCTTGGGTTGGGGAGATGAAGCTTTCTTT.

This chain links TRBV7-9 with TRBJ2-5; possible D gene TRBD1, 6 bases. Trimming shortened V by 3 bases and J by 4 bases, and 12 bases separated the two germline ends. CDR1 SEHNR and CDR2 FQNEAQ come from the germline V gene (reference sequence). The CDR3 runs to 14 residues. The CDR3 region is CASSLGTMGETQYF. The CDR3 region has the DNA TGTGCCAGCAGCTTGGGGACAATGGGAGAGACCCAGTACTTC.

This sequence joins TRBV7-2 and TRBJ2-1; 9 positions match TRBD1. With 5 bases clipped from V and 8 bases from J, the junction kept 7 bases outside the gene matches. The CDR3 sequence is 14 residues long. Germline CDR1 SGHTA, CDR2 FQGNSA. The CDR3 DNA follows: TGTGCCAGCAGCCGGGGACAGGGAGTGGATGAGCAGTTCTTC. Encoded protein: CASSRGQGVDEQFF.

The V and J genes are TRBV5-6 and TRBJ2-4; perhaps TRBD2 as D (7 bases). Germline values: CDR1 SGHDT, CDR2 YYEEEE. V lost 1 base and J lost 9, with 14 bases in between. The CDR3 consists of 14 residues. CDR3 sequence: CASSLRGRAFIQYF. CDR3 DNA sequence: TGTGCCAGCAGCTTGAGGGGGAGGGCCTTCATTCAGTACTTC.

This clone showed up just once. The V call is TRBV30, the J call TRBJ2-5; tentatively, D is TRBD2 (5 bases). This CDR3 spans 13 amino acids. V was shortened by 1 base and J by 9 bases, with 15 bases between the two germline ends. Looked up from germline, CDR1 is GTSNPN and CDR2 is SVGIG (reference sequence). The CDR3 is CAWSGRGLAAQYF. The CDR3 bases are TGTGCCTGGAGTGGGAGAGGGCTGGCGGCCCAGTACTTC.

V gene TRBV4-2 combines with J gene TRBJ2-5; maybe TRBD1 (6 bases). The CDR3 loop spans 16 amino acids. CDR1 and CDR2 from the germline V gene are LGHNA and YNFKEQ. Trimming cost V 1 base and J 1 base, with 13 bases left between them. CDR3 in amino acids: CASSQVAGTIQETQYF. CDR3 DNA: TGTGCCAGCAGCCAAGTCGCCGGGACAATCCAAGAGACCCAGTACTTC.

This sequence joins TRBV6-5 and TRBJ1-2; unclear D gene. The CDR3 is 16 amino acids. With 4 bases removed from V and 4 bases from J, the gap between germline ends came to 19 bases. The V gene's germline CDR1 is MNHEY and CDR2 SVGAGI. The CDR3 spells CASSSPRGTGPYGYTF. The DNA for the CDR3 is TGTGCCAGCAGTTCCCCGCGCGGTACCGGCCCCTATGGCTACACCTTC.

The gene calls are TRBV7-7 and TRBJ2-7; either TRBD1 or TRBD2 may supply D (6 bases each). CDR1 SSHAT and CDR2 FNYEAQ come from the germline V gene (reference sequence). The CDR3 has 13 amino acids. Deletions cut 5 bases from V and 5 bases from J, with 13 bases between. This CDR3 reads CASSHHREDEQYF. DNA for the CDR3: TGTGCCAGCAGCCATCACAGGGAGGACGAGCAGTACTTC.

Here the CDR3 DNA reads TGTGCCAGCAGCTTAGGACAGGGCGTACTGAATACGCAGTATTTT. It yields the protein CASSLGQGVLNTQYF. The chain carries TRBV5-4 and TRBJ2-3, with 8 positions matching TRBD1. Germline CDR1 SGHNT, CDR2 YYREEE (reference sequence). With V trimmed by 2 bases and J by 7 bases, 9 bases remained unmatched. CDR3 length: 15 amino acids.

The J gene is TRBJ2-5, the V gene TRBV5-1, with 8 nucleotides matching TRBD2. Germline V gene data show CDR1 as SGHRS and CDR2 as YFSETQ. This CDR3 has 16 residues. J gave up 1 base and V 4 bases, and 9 bases lay outside the gene matches. In nucleotides, the CDR3 is TGCGCCAGCAGCCCCGGGGTAGCGGGACGCCAAGAGACCCAGTACTTC. Amino acids: CASSPGVAGRQETQYF.

As DNA, the CDR3 is TGTGCCAGCTCACCCGTGATGGAGGGGGCCAACGTCCTGACTTTC. Translated: CASSPVMEGANVLTF. The chain combines TRBV18 with TRBJ2-6; no firm D call. Trimming removed 3 bases from V and 4 bases from J, with 10 bases in between. This CDR3 contains 15 residues. CDR1 is KGHSH, CDR2 LQKENI, per germline.

This clone came up a few times. V usage is TRBV7-9 and J usage is TRBJ2-5, with no clear D. This CDR3 spans 12 amino acids. V lost 1 base, J lost 5 bases, and 5 bases lay in between. Germline CDR1 reads SEHNR; CDR2 reads FQNEAQ (reference sequence). DNA of the CDR3: TGTGCCAGCAGCTTAGTGGTCGAGACCCAGTACTTC. This translates into CASSLVVETQYF.

The V and J genes are TRBV30 and TRBJ2-1; possible D gene TRBD1, 5 bases. The germline gives CDR1 GTSNPN, CDR2 SVGIG (reference sequence). Trimming cost V 5 bases and J 9 bases, with 17 bases left between them. This CDR3 region has 13 residues. The CDR3: CAWWQGSGAEQFF. In DNA form, the CDR3 reads TGTGCCTGGTGGCAGGGAAGTGGGGCTGAGCAGTTCTTC.

This clone was observed a few times. The chain uses TRBV5-1 and TRBJ2-3, with 11 bases matching TRBD2. Germline CDR1 SGHRS, CDR2 YFSETQ. V shed 1 base and J 3 bases; nucleotides not matched to a gene: 16. There are 20 residues in the CDR3. CDR3 in amino acids: CASSLSPPGGLAGLTDTQYF. The DNA of the CDR3 is TGCGCCAGCAGCTTGAGTCCCCCCGGCGGACTAGCGGGTTTGACAGATACGCAGTATTTT.

On this clone itself: The germline gene is not matched at one end of the junction; a read error may be the cause. V gene TRBV27 combines with J gene TRBJ1-5, with D maybe TRBD1 (6 bases). Germline V lookup: CDR1 MNHEY, CDR2 SMNVEV (reference sequence). The length of the CDR3 is 15 residues. The CDR3 bases are TGTGCCAGTCGAAGGTGGGGGGCTAGCTATCAGCCCCAGCATTTT. Encoded protein: CASRRWGASYQPQHF.

The chain carries TRBV7-2 and TRBJ1-5; a possible D gene is TRBD1 (6 bases). V was pared by 1 base and J by 5 bases, with 12 bases between. Germline CDR1 and CDR2: SGHTA and FQGNSA. The CDR3 runs 15 residues. The CDR3, as DNA: TGTGCCAGCAGCTTAGGGGGGGCGAGCTATCAGCCCCAGCATTTT. Encoded protein: CASSLGGASYQPQHF.